This T cell receptor (beta chain) appears in the sequencing data of a study of T-cell reconstitution after alpha-beta-depleted transplantation in children. Study-level findings and limits: Expanded clones from the graft, numbering several hundred, reportedly supplied alpha-beta T cells about two months after transplant. Surviving thymic progenitors and recipient T cells were the source of high TCRbeta diversity at day 60 in some patients. Diversity and T-cell counts at one year after transplant derived mostly from new T cells.

Only a few counts were recorded for this clonotype. Its antigen is as yet unknown. There are 17 residues in the CDR3. Germline V CDR1 and CDR2: SGHRS, YFSETQ. Trimming at V came to 3 bases and at J to 0 bases, leaving 6 bases not matched to a gene. The TCRbeta library incorporated unique molecular identifiers. One entry per CDR3 protein, called by TCRdb with MiXCR from the PCR reads. The repertoire holds approximately 500,000 distinct CDR3 sequences, with 25% to 30% as singletons. The sequences come from PBMCs, collected before TCRalphabeta/CD19-depleted stem cell transplant. The source is a boy under two years old with Wiskott-Aldrich syndrome, due to receive a stem cell transplant. The chain combines TRBV5-1 with TRBJ1-3; TRBD1 agrees at 10 bases. In DNA, the CDR3 is TGCGCCAGCAGCTACGGGACAGGGGCGACCTCTGGAAACACCATATATTTT. Its protein is CASSYGTGATSGNTIYF.